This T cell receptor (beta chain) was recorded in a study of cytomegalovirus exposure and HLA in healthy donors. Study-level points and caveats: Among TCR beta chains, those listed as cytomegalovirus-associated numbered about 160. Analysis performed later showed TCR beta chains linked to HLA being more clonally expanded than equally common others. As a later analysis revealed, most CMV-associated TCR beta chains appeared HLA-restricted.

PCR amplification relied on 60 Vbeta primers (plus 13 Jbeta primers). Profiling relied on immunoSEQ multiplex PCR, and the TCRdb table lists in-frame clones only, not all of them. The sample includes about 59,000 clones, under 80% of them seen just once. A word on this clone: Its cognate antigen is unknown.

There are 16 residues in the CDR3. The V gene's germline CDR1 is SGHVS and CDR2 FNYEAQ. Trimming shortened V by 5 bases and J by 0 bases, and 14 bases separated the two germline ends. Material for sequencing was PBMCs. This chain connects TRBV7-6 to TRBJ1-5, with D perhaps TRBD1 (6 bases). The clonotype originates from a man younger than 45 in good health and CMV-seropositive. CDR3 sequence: CASSLQGSLSNQPQHF. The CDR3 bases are TGTGCCAGCAGCCTACAGGGTTCCCTTAGCAATCAGCCCCAGCATTTT.